The clone carrying this TCR beta chain was detected once. This sample is drawn from a study of blood T cell repertoires in COVID-19. Germline V lookup: CDR1 SGHDT, CDR2 YYEEEE. The CDR3 has 15 residues. Trimming cost V 2 bases and J 0 bases, with 12 bases left between them. Clones were read by immunoSEQ multiplex PCR, and TCRdb kept only the in-frame ones, dropping some. The table has approximately 150,000 clones, over 70% seen once. The clonotype comes from a man aged 55 to 70 who had recovered from COVID-19. The sample taken for sequencing was PBMCs or T cells enriched from blood (not recorded which). The rearrangement joins TRBV5-6 to TRBJ2-7; the D gene is possibly TRBD2 (6 bases). For the CDR3, the DNA is TGTGCCAGCAGCTTTATGGGGCGGGGCTCCTACGAGCAGTACTTC. It translates to CASSFMGRGSYEQYF.